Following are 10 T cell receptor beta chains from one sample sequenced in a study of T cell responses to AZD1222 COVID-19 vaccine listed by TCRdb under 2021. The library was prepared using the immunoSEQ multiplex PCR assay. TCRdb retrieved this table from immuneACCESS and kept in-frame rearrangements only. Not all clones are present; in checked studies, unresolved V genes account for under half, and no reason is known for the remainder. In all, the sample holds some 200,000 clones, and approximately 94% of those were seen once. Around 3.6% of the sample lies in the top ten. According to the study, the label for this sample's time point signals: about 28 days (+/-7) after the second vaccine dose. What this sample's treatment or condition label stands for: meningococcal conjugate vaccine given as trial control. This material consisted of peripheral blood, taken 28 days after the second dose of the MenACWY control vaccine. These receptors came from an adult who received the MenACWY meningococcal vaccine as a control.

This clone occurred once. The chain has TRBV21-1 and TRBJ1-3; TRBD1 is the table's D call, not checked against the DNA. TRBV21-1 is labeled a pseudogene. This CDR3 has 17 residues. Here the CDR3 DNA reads TGTGCCAGCAGCGGATCCAGGGGACGTGGCTCTGGAAACACCATATATTTT. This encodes CASSGSRGRGSGNTIYF.

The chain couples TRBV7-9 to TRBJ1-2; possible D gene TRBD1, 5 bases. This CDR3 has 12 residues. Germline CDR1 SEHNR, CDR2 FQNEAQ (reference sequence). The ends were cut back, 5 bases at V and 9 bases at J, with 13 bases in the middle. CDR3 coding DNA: TGTGCCAGCAGCATTAGCGAGGGGCGCTACACCTTC. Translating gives CASSISEGRYTF.

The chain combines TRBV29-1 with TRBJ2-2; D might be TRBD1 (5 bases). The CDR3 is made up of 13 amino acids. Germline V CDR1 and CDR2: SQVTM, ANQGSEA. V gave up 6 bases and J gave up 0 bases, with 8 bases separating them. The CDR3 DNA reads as TGCAGCGTGACAGTTCCGAACACCGGGGAGCTGTTTTTT. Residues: CSVTVPNTGELFF.

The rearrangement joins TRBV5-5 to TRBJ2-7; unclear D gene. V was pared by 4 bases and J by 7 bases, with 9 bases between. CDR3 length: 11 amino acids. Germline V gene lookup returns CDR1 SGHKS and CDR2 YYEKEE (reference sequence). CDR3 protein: CASSTRAEQYF. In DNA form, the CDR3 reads TGTGCCAGCAGCACCCGTGCGGAGCAGTACTTC.

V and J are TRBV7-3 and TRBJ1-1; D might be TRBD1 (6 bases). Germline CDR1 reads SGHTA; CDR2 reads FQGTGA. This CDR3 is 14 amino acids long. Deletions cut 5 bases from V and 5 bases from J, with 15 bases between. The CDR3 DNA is TGTGCCAGCAGCCCCGGAGGGGGAGGTACTGAAGCTTTCTTT. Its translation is CASSPGGGGTEAFF. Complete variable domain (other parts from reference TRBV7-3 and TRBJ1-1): GAGVSQTPSNKVTEKGKYVELRCDPISGHTALYWYRQSLGQGPEFLIYFQGTGAADDSGLPNDRFFAVRPEGSVSTLKIQRTERGDSAVYLCASSPGGGGTEAFFGQGTRLTVV.

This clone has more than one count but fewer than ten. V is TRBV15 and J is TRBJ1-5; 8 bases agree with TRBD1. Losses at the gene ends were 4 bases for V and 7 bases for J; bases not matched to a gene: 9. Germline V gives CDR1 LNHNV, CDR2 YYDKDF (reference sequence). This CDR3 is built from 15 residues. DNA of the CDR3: TGTGCCACCAGCAATGACAGGGGCATTGGCCAGCCCCAGCATTTT. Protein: CATSNDRGIGQPQHF.

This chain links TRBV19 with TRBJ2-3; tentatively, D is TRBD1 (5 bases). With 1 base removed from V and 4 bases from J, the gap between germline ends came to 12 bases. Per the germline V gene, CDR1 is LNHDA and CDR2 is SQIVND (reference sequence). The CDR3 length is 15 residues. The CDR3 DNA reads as TGTGCCAGTAGTATAGTGGTGTGGGGCTCAGATACGCAGTATTTT. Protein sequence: CASSIVVWGSDTQYF.

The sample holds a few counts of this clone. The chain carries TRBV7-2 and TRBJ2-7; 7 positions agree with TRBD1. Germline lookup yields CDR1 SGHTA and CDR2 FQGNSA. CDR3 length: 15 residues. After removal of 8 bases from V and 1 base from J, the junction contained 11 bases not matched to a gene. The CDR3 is CASARGQGPSYEQYF. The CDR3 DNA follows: TGTGCCAGCGCAAGGGGGCAGGGCCCTTCCTACGAGCAGTACTTC.

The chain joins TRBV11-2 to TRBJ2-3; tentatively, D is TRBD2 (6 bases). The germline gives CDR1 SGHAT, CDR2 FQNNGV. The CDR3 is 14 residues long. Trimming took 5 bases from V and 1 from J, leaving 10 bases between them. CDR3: CASSVQRGTDTQYF. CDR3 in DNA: TGTGCCAGCAGCGTACAGCGGGGCACAGATACGCAGTATTTT. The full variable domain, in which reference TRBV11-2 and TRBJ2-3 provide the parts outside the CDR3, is EAGVAQSPRYKIIEKRQSVAFWCNPISGHATLYWYQQILGQGPKLLIQFQNNGVVDDSQLPKDRFSAERLKGVDSTLKIQPAKLEDSAVYLCASSVQRGTDTQYFGPGTRLTVL.

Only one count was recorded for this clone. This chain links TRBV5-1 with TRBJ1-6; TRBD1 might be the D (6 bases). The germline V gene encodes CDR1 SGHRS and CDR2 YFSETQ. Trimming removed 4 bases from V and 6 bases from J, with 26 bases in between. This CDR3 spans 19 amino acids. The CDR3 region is CASSLSHPDTQGFNSPLHF. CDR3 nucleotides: TGCGCCAGCAGCCTAAGCCACCCTGATACACAGGGTTTTAATTCACCCCTCCACTTT.